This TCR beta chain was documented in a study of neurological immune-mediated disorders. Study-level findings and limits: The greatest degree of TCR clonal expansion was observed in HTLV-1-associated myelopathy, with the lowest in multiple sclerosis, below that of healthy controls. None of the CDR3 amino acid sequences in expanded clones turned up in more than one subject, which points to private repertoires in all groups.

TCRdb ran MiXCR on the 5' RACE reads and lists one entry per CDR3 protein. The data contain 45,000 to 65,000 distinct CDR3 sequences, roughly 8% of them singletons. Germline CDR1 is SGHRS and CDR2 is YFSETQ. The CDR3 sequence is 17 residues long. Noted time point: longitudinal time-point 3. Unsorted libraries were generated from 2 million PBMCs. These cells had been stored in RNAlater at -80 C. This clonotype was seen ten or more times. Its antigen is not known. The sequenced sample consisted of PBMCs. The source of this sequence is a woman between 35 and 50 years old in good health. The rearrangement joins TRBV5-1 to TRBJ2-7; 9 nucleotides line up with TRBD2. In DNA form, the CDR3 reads TGCGCGAACGGGGTTCCCTCGGGAGCGGGAGGAGGCCACGAGCAGTACTTC. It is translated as CANGVPSGAGGGHEQYF.